The 3 T cell receptor beta chains below come from one sample, sequenced in a study of T cell clones after liver transplantation. The repertoire was sequenced with immunoSEQ multiplex PCR; TCRdb's copy has only in-frame clones and lacks some. The sample has about 51,000 clones; roughly 90% are singletons. Specimen: CD8+ T cells from blood, collected 12 months after liver transplant. Receptors were obtained from a human patient who received a liver transplant. Some T cells may have originated in the graft donor.

This chain uses TRBV29-1 with TRBJ2-2; D remains unclear. Germline loops: CDR1 SQVTM, CDR2 ANQGSEA. The CDR3 is 14 residues long. Trimming removed 4 bases from V and 0 bases from J, with 9 bases in between. CDR3 in DNA: TGCAGCGTTGTCTCGCTTTCGAACACCGGGGAGCTGTTTTTT. It is translated as CSVVSLSNTGELFF.

The chain employs TRBV28 and TRBJ2-6, with D unclear. In germline, CDR1 is MDHEN, CDR2 SYDVKM. Trimming pared 6 bases from V and 1 base from J, leaving 10 bases between. The CDR3 contains 15 residues. The CDR3 nucleotides are TGTGCCAGCAGCGCCATGAAGTCTGGGGCCAACGTCCTGACTTTC. Translation: CASSAMKSGANVLTF.

V gene TRBV5-6 combines with J gene TRBJ2-1; tentative D call: TRBD2 (5 bases). The CDR3 totals 13 residues. The V gene lost 5 bases and the J gene lost 10 bases, with 16 bases spanning the gap. The germline V gene has CDR1 SGHDT and CDR2 YYEEEE. The CDR3 region is CASRPWGAWEQFF. The CDR3 DNA reads as TGTGCCAGCAGACCTTGGGGAGCTTGGGAGCAGTTCTTC.